These 14 T cell receptor beta chains were sequenced from one sample in a study of response to subunit inactivated influenza vaccine. TCRdb re-called the RT-PCR reads through MiXCR, storing one row per CDR3 protein. The sample consists of 500,000 or so distinct CDR3 sequences, 16% of them appearing once. This specimen consisted of CD4+ T cells sorted from PBMCs, obtained about 24 months after vaccination. These receptor sequences come from a man aged 50 to 75 who received an inactivated influenza vaccine.

This clonotype was counted only a few times. The V and J genes are TRBV9 and TRBJ1-2, with TRBD1 identical over 8 bases. The CDR3 is 15 amino acids. J lost 3 bases, V lost 3 bases, and 7 bases had no gene match. Germline loops: CDR1 SGDLS, CDR2 YYNGEE. CDR3 residues: CASSAQTGADYGYTF. CDR3 bases: TGTGCCAGCAGCGCTCAGACAGGGGCCGACTATGGCTACACCTTC. The variable domain in full, with the rest retrieved from reference TRBV9 and TRBJ1-2, is DSGVTQTPKHLITATGQRVTLRCSPRSGDLSVYWYQQSLDQGLQFLIQYYNGEERAKGNILERFSAQQFPDLHSELNLSSLELGDSALYFCASSAQTGADYGYTFGSGTRLTVV.

The chain carries TRBV18 and TRBJ2-5; 7 nucleotides agree with TRBD1. The CDR3 runs to 15 residues. Unmatched junction bases numbered 7, after V lost 1 base and J lost 5 bases. Germline V gene lookup returns CDR1 KGHSH and CDR2 LQKENI. The CDR3, as DNA: TGTGCCAGCTCACCACAAGGGGGCGCATCGGAGACCCAGTACTTC. Amino acids: CASSPQGGASETQYF.

There are a few counts of this clonotype. The chain employs TRBV5-5 and TRBJ2-1, with TRBD2 as a possible D gene (5 bases). The CDR3 extends over 15 amino acids. CDR1 and CDR2 from the germline V gene are SGHKS and YYEKEE (reference sequence). V was shortened by 0 bases and J by 5 bases, with 12 bases between the two germline ends. CDR3 bases: TGTGCCAGCAGCTTGGGGGGTAGCGTGGACAATGAGCAGTTCTTC. Translation: CASSLGGSVDNEQFF.

This clonotype was picked up a small number of times. The chain is built from TRBV7-2 and TRBJ2-7; no clear D gene. V was clipped by 1 base and J by 4 bases, with 5 bases between them. CDR1 SGHTA and CDR2 FQGNSA come from the germline V gene. The CDR3 length is 12 residues. The CDR3 region is CASSLVWYEQYF. The CDR3 DNA reads TGTGCCAGCAGCTTAGTGTGGTACGAGCAGTACTTC.

In its sample, this clonotype was seen a few times. The rearrangement joins TRBV20-1 to TRBJ2-5, with D perhaps being TRBD1 or TRBD2 (5 bases each). Germline CDR1 is DFQATT and CDR2 is SNEGSKA (reference sequence). The CDR3 extends over 12 amino acids. Trimming took 4 bases from V and 4 from J, leaving 10 bases between them. CDR3 loop: CSAKRGGETQYF. In DNA, the CDR3 is TGCAGTGCTAAGAGGGGCGGAGAGACCCAGTACTTC.

Ten or more counts support this clonotype. The gene calls are TRBV20-1 and TRBJ2-3; D not certain. Germline assignment: CDR1 DFQATT and CDR2 SNEGSKA (reference sequence). The CDR3 contains 11 residues. With 5 bases removed from V and 9 bases from J, the gap between germline ends came to 12 bases. The CDR3 coding sequence is TGCAGTGCTCCGGTCGAGTGGACGCAGTATTTT. Translation: CSAPVEWTQYF.

The chain recombines TRBV7-2 with TRBJ1-1; 10 nucleotides agree with TRBD1. The ends lost 3 bases at V and 3 bases at J; junction bases unmatched: 4. The CDR3 is made up of 15 amino acids. Germline V lookup: CDR1 SGHTA, CDR2 FQGNSA. CDR3 sequence: CASSLDRGSHTEAFF. CDR3 sequence (DNA): TGTGCCAGCAGCTTGGACAGGGGGTCACACACTGAAGCTTTCTTT.

The chain has TRBV5-1 and TRBJ2-3; 10 bases agree with TRBD2. V lost 4 bases, J lost 3 bases, and 5 bases stayed unmatched. The CDR3 runs to 15 residues. Germline lookup yields CDR1 SGHRS and CDR2 YFSETQ. CDR3 in amino acids: CASSASSGGTDTQYF. The CDR3 DNA follows: TGCGCCAGCAGCGCGTCTAGCGGGGGAACAGATACGCAGTATTTT.

The table lists this clonotype with a few counts. The chain recombines TRBV28 with TRBJ2-5, with D perhaps TRBD2 (5 bases). Germline values: CDR1 MDHEN, CDR2 SYDVKM. V was cut by 3 bases and J by 0 bases, with 14 bases left in between. The CDR3 has 16 residues. CDR3 DNA sequence: TGTGCCAGCAGTTTCGTGGACGGGAACTACCAAGAGACCCAGTACTTC. Its translation: CASSFVDGNYQETQYF.

This clonotype was picked up a small number of times. V is TRBV9 and J is TRBJ1-3; TRBD1 might be the D (5 bases). Germline V gives CDR1 SGDLS, CDR2 YYNGEE. The CDR3 is 15 residues long. The ends were cut back, 4 bases at V and 3 bases at J, with 14 bases in the middle. The CDR3 coding sequence is TGTGCCAGCAGCCCTCAAGGAGGGGTTGGAAACACCATATATTTT. It codes for CASSPQGGVGNTIYF. Looking up the rest from reference TRBV9 and TRBJ1-3 gives the full variable domain: DSGVTQTPKHLITATGQRVTLRCSPRSGDLSVYWYQQSLDQGLQFLIQYYNGEERAKGNILERFSAQQFPDLHSELNLSSLELGDSALYFCASSPQGGVGNTIYFGEGSWLTVV.

The J gene is TRBJ2-7, the V gene TRBV28, with a tentative D call TRBD1 (6 bases). The CDR3 is made up of 13 amino acids. Looked up from germline, CDR1 is MDHEN and CDR2 is SYDVKM. V lost 3 bases, J lost 7 bases, and 13 bases lay in between. CDR3 in amino acids: CASSFPQGWEQYF. DNA for the CDR3: TGTGCCAGCAGTTTCCCACAGGGATGGGAGCAGTACTTC.

In this sample, this clonotype turned up a few times. The V gene is TRBV28, the J gene TRBJ1-1; unclear D gene. The V end was cut by 2 bases, the J end by 4 bases, with 17 bases between. Looked up from germline, CDR1 is MDHEN and CDR2 is SYDVKM. CDR3 length equals 16 residues. The CDR3 region has the DNA TGTGCCAGCAGTTTAAGTTCCTCCTACAGTGGCACTGAAGCTTTCTTT. Its protein is CASSLSSSYSGTEAFF.

The chain recombines TRBV5-1 with TRBJ1-4; D might be TRBD1 (5 bases). CDR1 and CDR2 from the germline V gene are SGHRS and YFSETQ. CDR3 size: 14 residues. The V gene lost 4 bases and the J gene lost 8 bases, with 15 bases spanning the gap. The CDR3 protein is CASSPGNLGEKLFF. CDR3 nucleotide sequence: TGCGCCAGCAGCCCAGGGAACCTGGGGGAAAAACTGTTTTTT.

The CDR3 region is CASSLGLAVNYEQYF. In DNA form, the CDR3 reads TGCGCCAGCAGCTTGGGACTAGCGGTTAACTACGAGCAGTACTTC. This rearrangement joins TRBV5-1 to TRBJ2-7; 9 nucleotides align to TRBD2. In germline, CDR1 is SGHRS, CDR2 YFSETQ. The CDR3 spans 15 residues. The ends lost 0 bases at V and 3 bases at J; junction bases unmatched: 4.